This T cell receptor beta chain came from a study of blood T cells in healthy people across ages. Extractions gave at least 6 micrograms of total RNA per sample. For the second PCR, which ran for 7 to 11 cycles, a sample-barcoded 5' primer and a J-beta primer mix were used. Each CDR3 protein gets one entry after TCRdb re-called the 5' RACE reads with MiXCR. The sample records hundreds of thousands of distinct CDR3 sequences, over 25% being singletons. This clonotype was detected a few times. This CDR3 contains 14 residues. CDR1 is LGHNT and CDR2 is FRNRAP in the germline V gene. Trimming removed 2 bases from V and 2 bases from J, with 9 bases in between. The sample was also reused in another study, on T cells of mothers and their children.

The chain links TRBV12-5 to TRBJ2-5; the D gene is possibly TRBD1 (5 bases). Sequencing used blood. The clonotype was recovered from a boy under 10 years old in good health. CDR3 residues: CASGLIQGQETQYF. The CDR3 bases are TGTGCTAGTGGTTTGATCCAGGGACAAGAGACCCAGTACTTC.